A selection of T cell receptor beta chains follows, all from one sample in a study of T cell responses to AZD1222 COVID-19 vaccine. Libraries were prepared by immunoSEQ multiplex PCR; TCRdb keeps only in-frame clonotypes and omits some of them. The sample holds roughly 98,000 clones, around 94% seen once. The material was peripheral blood, obtained on day 0 of AZD1222 vaccination. The origin of the receptors is an adult in good health. CDR3s include the opening cysteine and the closing phenylalanine or tryptophan. The D gene is left open where the match is weak. Size values are once, few and many counts, or a class for expanded clones, and some rows have none.

v_gene	d_gene	j_gene	abundance	CDR3aa	CDR3nt
TRBV5-4	TRBD1	TRBJ1-6	-	CASSMSGQLNSPLHF	TGTGCCAGCAGCATGTCGGGACAGCTGAATTCACCCCTCCACTTT
TRBV28	-	TRBJ1-1	-	CASSFQGRAEAFF	TGTGCCAGCAGTTTTCAGGGGCGGGCTGAAGCTTTCTTT
TRBV13	TRBD2	TRBJ2-7	-	CASSPRSSGRAGSSYEQYF	TGTGCCAGCAGCCCAAGGTCTAGCGGGAGGGCCGGTAGTTCCTACGAGCAGTACTTC
TRBV30	TRBD1	TRBJ1-4	-	CAWGEGTGGVLGEKLFF	TGTGCCTGGGGGGAGGGGACAGGGGGCGTATTAGGTGAAAAACTGTTTTTT
TRBV7-9	-	TRBJ1-1	once	CASSPEQGMNTEAFF	TGTGCCAGCAGCCCCGAACAGGGAATGAACACTGAAGCTTTCTTT
TRBV7-8	-	TRBJ2-5	-	CASSNPDRKTQYF	TGTGCCAGCAGCAACCCCGACAGAAAGACCCAGTACTTC
TRBV7-8	TRBD2	TRBJ2-7	-	CASRILAGSYEQYF	TGTGCCAGCAGGATTCTAGCGGGGTCCTACGAGCAGTACTTC
TRBV7-9	-	TRBJ2-1	-	CASRPKGGYEQFF	TGTGCCAGCAGGCCGAAAGGGGGATATGAGCAGTTCTTC
TRBV5-1	TRBD2	TRBJ2-7	-	CASSLVTLAGASREQYF	TGCGCCAGCAGCTTGGTCACGTTAGCGGGGGCCTCCCGGGAGCAGTACTTC
TRBV5-6	-	TRBJ2-7	-	CASSLWGHGITYEQYF	TGTGCCAGCAGCTTGTGGGGACACGGCATCACCTACGAGCAGTACTTC
TRBV4-2	TRBD1	TRBJ2-3	-	CASSQGPGGIDTQYF	TGTGCCAGCAGCCAAGGTCCAGGGGGCATAGATACGCAGTATTTT
TRBV7-2	-	TRBJ1-5	-	CASSLAIMGDQPQHF	TGTGCCAGCAGCTTAGCCATCATGGGAGATCAGCCCCAGCATTTT
TRBV7-2	-	TRBJ1-2	-	CASSPVGRDYGYTF	TGTGCCAGCAGCCCAGTTGGGAGGGACTATGGCTACACCTTC
TRBV29-1	TRBD2	TRBJ2-7	-	CSVGWRESEQYF	TGCAGCGTTGGATGGCGGGAGTCCGAGCAGTACTTC
TRBV5-4	-	TRBJ1-3	-	CASSFEGGTGNTIYF	TGTGCCAGCAGCTTCGAAGGGGGAACTGGAAACACCATATATTTT
TRBV4-2	TRBD2	TRBJ2-3	-	CASSQVGAGGSTDTQYF	TGTGCCAGCAGCCAAGTGGGAGCGGGGGGGAGCACAGATACGCAGTATTTT
TRBV19	TRBD1	TRBJ2-1	-	CASSSRRQGFSYNEQFF	TGTGCCAGTAGTTCGCGGAGACAGGGTTTCTCCTACAATGAGCAGTTCTTC
TRBV10-3	TRBD1	TRBJ1-1	once	CAISERGLTEAFF	TGTGCCATCAGTGAAAGGGGGCTTACTGAAGCTTTCTTT
TRBV24-1	-	TRBJ2-7	once	CATSDLSGPEQYF	TGTGCCACCAGTGATTTGTCCGGGCCCGAGCAGTACTTC
TRBV5-1	TRBD2	TRBJ2-1	-	CASSPAGGSYNEQFF	TGCGCCAGCAGCCCAGCGGGAGGCTCCTACAATGAGCAGTTCTTC
TRBV3-1/TRBV3-2	-	TRBJ2-1	-	CASRLSSYNEQFF	TGTGCCAGCAGACTCAGCTCCTACAATGAGCAGTTCTTC
TRBV30	-	TRBJ1-1	-	CAWRDLQAGAEAFF	TGTGCCTGGAGGGACCTACAGGCGGGGGCTGAAGCTTTCTTT
TRBV30	-	TRBJ2-5	-	CAWSVGDPGAQYF	TGTGCCTGGAGTGTAGGGGATCCTGGGGCCCAGTACTTC
TRBV6-1	-	TRBJ1-2	-	CASSEESRTLYGYTF	TGTGCCAGCAGTGAAGAGTCCAGGACCCTCTATGGCTACACCTTC
TRBV6-5	-	TRBJ1-1	-	CASSLDWNTEAFF	TGTGCCAGCAGTTTAGACTGGAACACTGAAGCTTTCTTT
TRBV30	-	TRBJ1-2	-	CACLSRLGSNYGYTF	TGTGCCTGCCTAAGTCGGTTGGGGTCCAACTATGGCTACACCTTC
TRBV12-2	-	TRBJ2-7	-	CASRFVLREGPGEQYF	TGTGCAAGTCGCTTCGTGCTGCGGGAGGGCCCCGGTGAGCAGTACTTC
TRBV11-3	-	TRBJ2-3	-	CASSLGDRSTDTQYF	TGTGCCAGCAGCTTAGGCGACAGGTCTACAGATACGCAGTATTTT